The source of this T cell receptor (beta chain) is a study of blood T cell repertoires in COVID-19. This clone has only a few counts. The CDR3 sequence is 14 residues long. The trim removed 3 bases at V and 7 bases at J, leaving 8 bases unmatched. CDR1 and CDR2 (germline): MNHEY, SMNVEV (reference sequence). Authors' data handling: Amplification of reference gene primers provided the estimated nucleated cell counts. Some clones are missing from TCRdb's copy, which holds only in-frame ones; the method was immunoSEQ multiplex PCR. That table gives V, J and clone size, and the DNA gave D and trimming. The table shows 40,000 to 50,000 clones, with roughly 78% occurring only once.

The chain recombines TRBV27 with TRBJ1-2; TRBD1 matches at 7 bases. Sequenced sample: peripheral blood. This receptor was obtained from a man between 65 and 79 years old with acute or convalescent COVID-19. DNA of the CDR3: TGTGCCAGCAGTTTCCGAGGGGGCTCTGGTGGCTACACCTTC. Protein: CASSFRGGSGGYTF.